The 11 T cell receptor beta chains below all came from one sample that was sequenced in a study of Ad26.COV2.S vaccination and SARS-CoV-2 variants. The treatment is: approximately 18 received Ad26.COV2.S at low or high dose, single or two shots; about five received placebo; per-sample allocation not given. At day 63 after the first vaccine or placebo injection, samples were drawn. Here immunoSEQ multiplex PCR was the method, and the copy in TCRdb shows in-frame clones only, minus some. This sample yields 400,000 to 450,000 clones, of which 92% are seen a single time; about 1.7% belongs to the top ten. Here the sequenced sample was peripheral blood, taken in a trial of Ad26.COV2.S vaccine versus placebo. The origin of the receptors is a person aged 18-65 years who received the Ad26.COV2.S COVID-19 vaccine or a placebo.

The CDR3 is CAAGTSGGNTGELFF. In nucleotides, the CDR3 is TGTGCCGCTGGGACTAGCGGGGGAAACACCGGGGAGCTGTTTTTT. This rearrangement joins TRBV30 to TRBJ2-2, with TRBD2 identical over 14 bases. Germline values: CDR1 GTSNPN, CDR2 SVGIG (reference sequence). The J segment lost 2 bases and the V segment lost 8 bases, leaving 4 bases of the junction unmatched. CDR3 length equals 15 residues.

This rearrangement joins TRBV21-1 to TRBJ1-2; the D segment call TRBD1 is taken from the table without a DNA check. TRBV21-1 is reported as a pseudogene. CDR3 length: 15 residues. CDR3 residues: CASSRLGTGVSGYTF. The CDR3 nucleotides read TGTGCCAGCAGCAGACTAGGGACAGGGGTTTCTGGCTACACCTTC.

The chain employs TRBV7-8 and TRBJ1-5; perhaps TRBD1 as D (6 bases). Germline CDR1 is SGHVS and CDR2 is FQNEAQ. Trimming pared 1 base from V and 0 bases from J, leaving 19 bases between. The CDR3 is 19 amino acids. The CDR3 nucleotides are TGTGCCAGCAGCTTAGTTCCCCTTGGACAGTCCCCTAGCAATCAGCCCCAGCATTTT. As protein: CASSLVPLGQSPSNQPQHF.

The DNA for the CDR3 is TGTGCCACCAGCAGAGGGACTAACACAGATACGCAGTATTTT. This gives the protein CATSRGTNTDTQYF. This chain joins TRBV15 and TRBJ2-3; weak D call: TRBD2 (6 bases). Deletions cut 1 base from V and 2 bases from J, with 7 bases between. Germline lookup yields CDR1 LNHNV and CDR2 YYDKDF (reference sequence). The CDR3 runs to 14 residues.

CDR3 DNA sequence: TGTGCCAGCAATAGACAGGGGCTCTCCCTTTACTTC. This encodes CASNRQGLSLYF. The V call is TRBV12-3 or TRBV12-4, the J call TRBJ2-5; 8 bases fit TRBD1. V dropped 7 bases and J dropped 14; count of bases not matched to a gene: 12. The CDR3 runs to 12 residues.

This chain joins TRBV29-1 and TRBJ2-1; D ambiguous. CDR1 and CDR2 from the germline V gene are SQVTM and ANQGSEA. This CDR3 has 17 residues. V gave up 3 bases and J gave up 4 bases, with 22 bases separating them. The CDR3 DNA reads TGCAGCGTTGATAAGGTGGCTGATCTAGGGATATACAATGAGCAGTTCTTC. Protein product: CSVDKVADLGIYNEQFF.

This rearrangement joins TRBV2 to TRBJ1-6; no reliable D call. The CDR3 is made up of 13 amino acids. V was pared by 3 bases and J by 7 bases, with 7 bases between. The V gene's germline CDR1 is SNHLY and CDR2 FYNNEI. The CDR3, as DNA: TGTGCCAGCAGTGACGAGGGAAATTCACCCCTCCACTTT. It is translated as CASSDEGNSPLHF. Based on the CDR3 plus reference TRBV2 and TRBJ1-6, the full variable domain is EPEVTQTPSHQVTQMGQEVILRCVPISNHLYFYWYRQILGQKVEFLVSFYNNEISEKSEIFDDQFSVERPDGSNFTLKIRSTKLEDSAMYFCASSDEGNSPLHFGNGTRLTVT.

The count of this clone is one. The chain combines TRBV28 with TRBJ1-6; D is perhaps TRBD1 (5 bases). This CDR3 has 14 amino acids. Germline V gene sequence: CDR1 MDHEN, CDR2 SYDVKM. The V end was cut by 2 bases, the J end by 7 bases, with 9 bases between. CDR3 coding DNA: TGTGCCAGCAGTTTACCAGGGAGAAATTCACCCCTCCACTTT. Protein: CASSLPGRNSPLHF.

The chain combines TRBV27 with TRBJ2-1; D gene uncertain. Germline loops: CDR1 MNHEY, CDR2 SMNVEV (reference sequence). The V end lost 5 bases, the J end lost 4 bases, and 6 bases lay between the germline ends. The CDR3 is made up of 12 amino acids. Here the CDR3 reads CASSHPYNEQFF. The DNA for the CDR3 is TGTGCCAGCAGTCACCCATACAATGAGCAGTTCTTC.

The chain is built from TRBV6-2 or TRBV6-3 and TRBJ2-3; 12 nucleotides line up with TRBD1. The V segment lost 4 bases and the J segment 4 bases; nucleotides outside the gene matches: 3. Germline V gives CDR1 MNHEY, CDR2 SVGEGT. The CDR3 covers 15 residues. The CDR3: CASSSRDRGPDTQYF. The CDR3 nucleotides are TGTGCCAGCAGTTCCCGGGACAGGGGGCCAGATACGCAGTATTTT.

This clone was picked up one time. CDR3 in DNA: TGTGCCAGCAGCCAAGGAGATCACTATGGCTACACCTTC. Amino acids: CASSQGDHYGYTF. J is TRBJ1-2 and V is TRBV14, with unresolved D. V was cut by 1 base and J by 3 bases, with 6 bases left in between. This CDR3 contains 13 residues. CDR1 is SGHDN, CDR2 FVKESK, per germline.